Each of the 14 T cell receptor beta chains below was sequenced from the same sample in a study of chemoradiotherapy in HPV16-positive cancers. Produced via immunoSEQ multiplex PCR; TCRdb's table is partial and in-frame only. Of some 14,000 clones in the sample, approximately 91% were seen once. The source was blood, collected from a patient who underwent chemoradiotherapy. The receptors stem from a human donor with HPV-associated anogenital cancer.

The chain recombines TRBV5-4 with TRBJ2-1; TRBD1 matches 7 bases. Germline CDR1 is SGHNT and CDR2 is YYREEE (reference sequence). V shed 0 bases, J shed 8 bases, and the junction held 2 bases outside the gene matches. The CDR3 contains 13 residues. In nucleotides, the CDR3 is TGTGCCAGCAGCTTGGCAGGGGGATATGAGCAGTTCTTC. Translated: CASSLAGGYEQFF.

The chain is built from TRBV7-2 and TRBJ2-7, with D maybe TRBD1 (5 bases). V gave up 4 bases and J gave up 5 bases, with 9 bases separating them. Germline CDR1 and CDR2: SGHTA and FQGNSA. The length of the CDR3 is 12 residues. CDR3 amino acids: CASSSQVNEQYF. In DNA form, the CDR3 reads TGTGCCAGCAGCTCACAGGTTAACGAGCAGTACTTC.

CDR3 region: CASVETGFEAFF. The CDR3 nucleotides read TGTGCCAGTGTCGAGACAGGGTTTGAAGCTTTCTTT. V usage is TRBV6-6 and J usage is TRBJ1-1, with 7 bases fitting TRBD1. From germline, CDR1 is MNHNY and CDR2 SVGAGI (reference sequence). Trimming at V came to 9 bases and at J to 7 bases, leaving 8 bases not matched to a gene. CDR3 length: 12 amino acids.

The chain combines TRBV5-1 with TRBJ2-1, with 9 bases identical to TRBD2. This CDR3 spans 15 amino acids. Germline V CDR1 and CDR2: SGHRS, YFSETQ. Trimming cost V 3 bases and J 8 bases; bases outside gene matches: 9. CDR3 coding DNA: TGCGCCAGCAGCTGGGCTGGCGGGGGGGTGGATGAGCAGTTCTTC. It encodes CASSWAGGGVDEQFF.

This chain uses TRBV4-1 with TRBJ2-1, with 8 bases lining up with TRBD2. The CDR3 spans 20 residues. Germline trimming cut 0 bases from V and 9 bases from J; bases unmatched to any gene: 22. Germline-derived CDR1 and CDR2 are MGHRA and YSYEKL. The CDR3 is CASSQDRGSGGIGYRSEQFF. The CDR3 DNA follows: TGCGCCAGCAGCCAAGATCGGGGGAGCGGGGGCATTGGCTACCGGAGTGAGCAGTTCTTC.

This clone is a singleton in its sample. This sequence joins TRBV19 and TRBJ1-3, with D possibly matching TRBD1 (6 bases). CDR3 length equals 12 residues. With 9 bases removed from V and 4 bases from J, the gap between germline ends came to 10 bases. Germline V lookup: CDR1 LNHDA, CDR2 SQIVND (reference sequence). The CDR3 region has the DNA TGTGCCAGCAGGGACATGGGAAACACCATATATTTT. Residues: CASRDMGNTIYF.

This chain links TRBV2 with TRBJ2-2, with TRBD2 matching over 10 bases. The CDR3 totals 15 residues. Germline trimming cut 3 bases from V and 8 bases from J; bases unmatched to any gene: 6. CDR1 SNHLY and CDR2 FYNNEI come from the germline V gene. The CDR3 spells CASSDSGGAGGELFF. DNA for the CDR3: TGTGCCAGCAGTGACAGCGGGGGGGCGGGAGGGGAGCTGTTTTTT.

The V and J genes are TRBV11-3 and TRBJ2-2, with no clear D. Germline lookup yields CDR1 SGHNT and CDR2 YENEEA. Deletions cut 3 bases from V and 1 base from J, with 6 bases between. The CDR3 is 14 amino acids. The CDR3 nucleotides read TGTGCCAGCAGCTTCAGGAGGAACACCGGGGAGCTGTTTTTT. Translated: CASSFRRNTGELFF.

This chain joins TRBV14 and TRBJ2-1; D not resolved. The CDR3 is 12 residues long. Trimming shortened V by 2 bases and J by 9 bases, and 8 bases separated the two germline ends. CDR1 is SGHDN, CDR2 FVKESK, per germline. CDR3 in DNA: TGTGCCAGCAGCCAATTAAGTCTTGAGCAGTTCTTC. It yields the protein CASSQLSLEQFF.

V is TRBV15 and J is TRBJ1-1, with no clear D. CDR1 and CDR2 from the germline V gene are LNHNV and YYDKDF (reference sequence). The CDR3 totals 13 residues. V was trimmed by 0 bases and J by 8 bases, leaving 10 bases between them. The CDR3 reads CATSRENGGEAFF. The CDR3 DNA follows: TGTGCCACCAGCAGAGAAAACGGAGGGGAAGCTTTCTTT.

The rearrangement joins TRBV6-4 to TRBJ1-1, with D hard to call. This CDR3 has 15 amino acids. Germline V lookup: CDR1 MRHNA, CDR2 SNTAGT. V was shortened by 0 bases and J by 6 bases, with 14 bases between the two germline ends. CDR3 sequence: CASSDSDHFGAEAFF. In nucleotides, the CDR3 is TGTGCCAGCAGTGACTCAGATCATTTCGGTGCTGAAGCTTTCTTT.

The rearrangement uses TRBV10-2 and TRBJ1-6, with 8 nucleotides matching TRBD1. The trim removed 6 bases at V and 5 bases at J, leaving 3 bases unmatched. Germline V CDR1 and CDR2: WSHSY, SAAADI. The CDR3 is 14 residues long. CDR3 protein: CASRNRGDNSPLHF. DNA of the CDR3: TGCGCCAGCAGGAACAGGGGGGATAATTCACCCCTCCACTTT.

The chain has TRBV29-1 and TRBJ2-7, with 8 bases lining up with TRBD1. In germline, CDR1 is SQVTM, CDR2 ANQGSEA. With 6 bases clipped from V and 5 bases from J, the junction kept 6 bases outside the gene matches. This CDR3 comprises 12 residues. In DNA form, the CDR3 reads TGCAGCGTCGGACAGGGAAGGAACGAGCAGTACTTC. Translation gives CSVGQGRNEQYF.

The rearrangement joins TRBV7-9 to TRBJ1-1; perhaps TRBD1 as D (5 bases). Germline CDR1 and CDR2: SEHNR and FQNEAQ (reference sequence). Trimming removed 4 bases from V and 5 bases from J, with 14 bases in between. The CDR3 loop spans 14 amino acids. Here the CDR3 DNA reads TGTGCCAGCAGCTCTCCCGAGGGGCTTACTGAAGCTTTCTTT. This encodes CASSSPEGLTEAFF.